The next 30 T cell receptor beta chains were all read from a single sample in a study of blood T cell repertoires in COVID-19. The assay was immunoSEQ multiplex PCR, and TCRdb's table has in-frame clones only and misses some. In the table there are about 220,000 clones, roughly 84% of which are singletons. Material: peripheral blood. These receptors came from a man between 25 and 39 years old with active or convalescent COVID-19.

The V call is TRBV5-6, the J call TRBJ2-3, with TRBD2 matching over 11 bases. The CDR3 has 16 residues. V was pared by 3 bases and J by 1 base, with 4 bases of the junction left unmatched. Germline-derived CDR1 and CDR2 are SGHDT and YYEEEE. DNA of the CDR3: TGTGCCAGCAGCTCGCTGACTAGCGGGGGCACAGATACGCAGTATTTT. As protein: CASSSLTSGGTDTQYF.

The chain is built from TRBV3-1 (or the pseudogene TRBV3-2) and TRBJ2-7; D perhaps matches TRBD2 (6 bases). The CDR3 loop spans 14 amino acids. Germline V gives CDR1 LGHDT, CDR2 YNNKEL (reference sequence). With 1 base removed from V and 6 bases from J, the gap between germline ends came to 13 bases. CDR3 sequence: CASSQGRVTGEQYF. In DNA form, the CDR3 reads TGTGCCAGCAGCCAAGGGAGGGTGACGGGCGAGCAGTACTTC.

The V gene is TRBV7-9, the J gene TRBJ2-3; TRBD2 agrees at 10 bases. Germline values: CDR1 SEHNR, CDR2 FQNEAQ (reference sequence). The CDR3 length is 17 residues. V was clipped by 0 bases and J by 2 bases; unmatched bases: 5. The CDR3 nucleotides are TGTGCCAGCAGCTTAGCGCGTAGCGGGGGGCTCACAGATACGCAGTATTTT. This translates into CASSLARSGGLTDTQYF.

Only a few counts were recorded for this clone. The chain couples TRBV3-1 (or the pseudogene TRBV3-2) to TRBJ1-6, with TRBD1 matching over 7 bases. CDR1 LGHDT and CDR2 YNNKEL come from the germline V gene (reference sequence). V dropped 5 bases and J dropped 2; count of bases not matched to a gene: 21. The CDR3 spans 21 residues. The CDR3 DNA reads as TGTGCCAGCAGCGATCTGAAATTATTGCCGGGACAGAAGGCCTATAATTCACCCCTCCACTTT. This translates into CASSDLKLLPGQKAYNSPLHF.

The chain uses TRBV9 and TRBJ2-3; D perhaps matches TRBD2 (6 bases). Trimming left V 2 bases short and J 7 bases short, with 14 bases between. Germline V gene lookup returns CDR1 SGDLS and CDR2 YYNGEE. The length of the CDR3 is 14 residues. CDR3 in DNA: TGTGCCAGCAGCGTTGGACCGGAGGGGAATACGCAGTATTTT. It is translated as CASSVGPEGNTQYF.

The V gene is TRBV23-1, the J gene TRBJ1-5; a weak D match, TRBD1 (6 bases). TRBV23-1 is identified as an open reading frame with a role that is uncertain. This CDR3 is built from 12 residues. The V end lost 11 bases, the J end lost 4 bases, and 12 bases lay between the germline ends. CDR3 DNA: TGCGCCGGGCCAGACAGGAATCAGCCCCAGCATTTT. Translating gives CAGPDRNQPQHF.

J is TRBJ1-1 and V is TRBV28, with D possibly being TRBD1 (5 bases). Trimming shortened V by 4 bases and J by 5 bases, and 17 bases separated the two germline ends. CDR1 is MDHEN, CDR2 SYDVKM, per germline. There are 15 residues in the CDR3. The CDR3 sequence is CASSYRRGAGTEAFF. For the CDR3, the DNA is TGTGCCAGCAGTTATCGTCGGGGCGCGGGGACTGAAGCTTTCTTT.

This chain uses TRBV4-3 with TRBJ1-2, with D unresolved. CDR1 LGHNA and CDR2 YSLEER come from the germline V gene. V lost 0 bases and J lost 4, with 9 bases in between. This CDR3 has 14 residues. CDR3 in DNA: TGCGCCAGCAGCCAAGATCGTTTCGGCTATGGCTACACCTTC. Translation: CASSQDRFGYGYTF.

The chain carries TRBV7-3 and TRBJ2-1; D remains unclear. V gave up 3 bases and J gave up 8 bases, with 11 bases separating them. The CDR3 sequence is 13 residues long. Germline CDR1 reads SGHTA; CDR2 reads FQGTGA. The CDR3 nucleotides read TGTGCCAGCAGCTTTCGTCAGAGCGATGAGCAGTTCTTC. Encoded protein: CASSFRQSDEQFF.

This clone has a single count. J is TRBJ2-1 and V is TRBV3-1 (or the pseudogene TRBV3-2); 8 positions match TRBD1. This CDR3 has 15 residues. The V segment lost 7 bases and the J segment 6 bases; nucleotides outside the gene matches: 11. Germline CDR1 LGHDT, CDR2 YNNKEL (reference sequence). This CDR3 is CASTPGGNIINEQFF. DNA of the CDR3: TGTGCCAGCACCCCAGGGGGCAACATTATCAATGAGCAGTTCTTC.

The CDR3 DNA reads TGTGCCAGCAGCTTACAGGGGGCGGCTGGCTACACCTTC. Amino acids: CASSLQGAAGYTF. The V gene is TRBV5-5, the J gene TRBJ1-2; TRBD1 aligns across 9 bases. This CDR3 has 13 amino acids. Germline CDR1 SGHKS, CDR2 YYEKEE (reference sequence). The V gene end was trimmed by 2 bases and the J gene end by 7 bases; junction bases not matched to a gene: 3.

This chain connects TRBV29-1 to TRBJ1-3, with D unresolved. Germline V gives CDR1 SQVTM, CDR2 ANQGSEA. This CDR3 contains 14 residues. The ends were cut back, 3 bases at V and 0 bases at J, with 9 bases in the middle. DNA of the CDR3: TGCAGCGTTGACTCCGGCGGCTCTGGAAACACCATATATTTT. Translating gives CSVDSGGSGNTIYF.

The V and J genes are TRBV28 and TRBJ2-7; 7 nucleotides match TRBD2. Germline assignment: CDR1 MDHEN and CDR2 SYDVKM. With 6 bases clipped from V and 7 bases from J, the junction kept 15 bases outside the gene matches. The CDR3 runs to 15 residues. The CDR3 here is CASRTPSGAPGEQYF. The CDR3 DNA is TGTGCCAGCAGGACCCCGAGCGGGGCGCCGGGGGAGCAGTACTTC.

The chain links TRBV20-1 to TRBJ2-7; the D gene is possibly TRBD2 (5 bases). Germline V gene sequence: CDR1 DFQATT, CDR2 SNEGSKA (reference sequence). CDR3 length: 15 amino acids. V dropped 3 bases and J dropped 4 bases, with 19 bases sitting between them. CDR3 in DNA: TGCAGTGCTAGTCCCCTGGAGGTTAGAGGATACGAGCAGTACTTC. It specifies CSASPLEVRGYEQYF.

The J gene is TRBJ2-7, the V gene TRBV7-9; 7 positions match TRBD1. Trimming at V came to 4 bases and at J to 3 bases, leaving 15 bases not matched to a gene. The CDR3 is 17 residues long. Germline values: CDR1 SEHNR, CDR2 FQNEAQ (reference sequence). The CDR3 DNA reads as TGTGCCAGCAGCTCGACCCGGGACAGCCCATCCATCTACGAGCAGTACTTC. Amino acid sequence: CASSSTRDSPSIYEQYF.

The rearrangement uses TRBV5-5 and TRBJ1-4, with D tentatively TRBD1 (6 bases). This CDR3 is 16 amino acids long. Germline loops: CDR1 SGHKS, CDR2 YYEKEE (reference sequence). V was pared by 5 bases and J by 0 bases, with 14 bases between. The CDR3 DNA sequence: TGTGCCAGCAGTTCAGGACAGAAGGCAACTAATGAAAAACTGTTTTTT. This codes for CASSSGQKATNEKLFF.

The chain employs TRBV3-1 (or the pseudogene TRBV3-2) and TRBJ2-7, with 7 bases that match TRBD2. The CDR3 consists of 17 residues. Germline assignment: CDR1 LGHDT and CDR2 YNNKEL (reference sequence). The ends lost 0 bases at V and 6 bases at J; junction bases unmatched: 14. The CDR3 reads CASSQDLVGGYRSEQYF. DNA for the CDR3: TGTGCCAGCAGCCAAGATCTTGTGGGAGGGTACCGCAGCGAGCAGTACTTC.

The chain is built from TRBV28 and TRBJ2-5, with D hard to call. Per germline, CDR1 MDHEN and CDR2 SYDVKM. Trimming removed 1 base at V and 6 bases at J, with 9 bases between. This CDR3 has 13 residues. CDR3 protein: CASSLYRVKTQYF. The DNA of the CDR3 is TGTGCCAGCAGTTTATACCGGGTAAAGACCCAGTACTTC.

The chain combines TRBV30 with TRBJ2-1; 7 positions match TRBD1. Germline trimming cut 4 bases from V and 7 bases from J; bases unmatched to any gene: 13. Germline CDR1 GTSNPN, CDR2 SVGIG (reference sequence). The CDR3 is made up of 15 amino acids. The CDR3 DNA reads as TGTGCCTGGACCCCAAAGACAGGGAAGACGAATGAGCAGTTCTTC. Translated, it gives CAWTPKTGKTNEQFF.

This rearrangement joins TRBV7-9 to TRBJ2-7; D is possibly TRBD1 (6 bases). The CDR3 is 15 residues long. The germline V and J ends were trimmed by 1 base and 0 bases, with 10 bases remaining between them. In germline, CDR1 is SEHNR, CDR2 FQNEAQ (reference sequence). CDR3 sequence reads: CASSLDGGLSYEQYF. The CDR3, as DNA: TGTGCCAGCAGCTTAGATGGGGGCCTCTCCTACGAGCAGTACTTC.

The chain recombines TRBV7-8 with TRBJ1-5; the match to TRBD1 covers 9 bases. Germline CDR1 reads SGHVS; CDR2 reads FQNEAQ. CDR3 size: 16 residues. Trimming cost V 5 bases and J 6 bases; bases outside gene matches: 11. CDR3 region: CASSPEGQGRSQPQHF. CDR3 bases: TGTGCCAGCAGCCCCGAGGGACAGGGAAGAAGTCAGCCCCAGCATTTT.

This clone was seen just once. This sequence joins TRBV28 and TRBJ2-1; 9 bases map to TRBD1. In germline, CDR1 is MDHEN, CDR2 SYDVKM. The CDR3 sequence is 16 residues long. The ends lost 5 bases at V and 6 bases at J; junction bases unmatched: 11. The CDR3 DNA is TGTGCCAGCAGTCTCAACCGGGACAGGGCCGGCAATGAGCAGTTCTTC. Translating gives CASSLNRDRAGNEQFF. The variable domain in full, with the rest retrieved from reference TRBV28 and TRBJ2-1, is DVKVTQSSRYLVKRTGEKVFLECVQDMDHENMFWYRQDPGLGLRLIYFSYDVKMKEKGDIPEGYSVSREKKERFSLILESASTNQTSMYLCASSLNRDRAGNEQFFGPGTRLTVL.

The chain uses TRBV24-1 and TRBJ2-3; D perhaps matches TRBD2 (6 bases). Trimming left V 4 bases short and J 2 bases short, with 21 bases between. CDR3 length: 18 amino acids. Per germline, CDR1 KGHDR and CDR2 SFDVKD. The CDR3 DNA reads TGTGCCACCAGTGACACGACTCCCCCAAGCGGGTCCACAGATACGCAGTATTTT. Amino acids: CATSDTTPPSGSTDTQYF.

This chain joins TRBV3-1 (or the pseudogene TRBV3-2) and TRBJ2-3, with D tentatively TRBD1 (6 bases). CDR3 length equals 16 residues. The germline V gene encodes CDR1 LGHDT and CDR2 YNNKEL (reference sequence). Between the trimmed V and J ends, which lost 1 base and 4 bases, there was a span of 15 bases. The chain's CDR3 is CASSQAGRPGADTQYF. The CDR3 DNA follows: TGTGCCAGCAGCCAAGCTGGCCGTCCAGGGGCAGATACGCAGTATTTT.

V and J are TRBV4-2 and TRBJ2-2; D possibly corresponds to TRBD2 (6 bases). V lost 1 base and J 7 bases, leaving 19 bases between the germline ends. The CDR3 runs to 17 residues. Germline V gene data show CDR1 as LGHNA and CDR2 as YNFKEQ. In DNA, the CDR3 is TGTGCCAGCAGCCAAGTTGAGGGTCGGGGAGGTGGCGGGGAGCTGTTTTTT. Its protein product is CASSQVEGRGGGGELFF.

CDR3 region: CASSRLGQGFYEQYF. The CDR3, as DNA: TGTGCCAGCAGCCGCCTGGGACAGGGGTTCTACGAGCAGTACTTC. The chain has TRBV6-5 and TRBJ2-7, with TRBD1 matching 10 bases. There are 15 residues in the CDR3. Germline CDR1 reads MNHEY; CDR2 reads SVGAGI. The V and J ends lost 6 bases and 3 bases, in that order; junction bases with no gene match: 8.

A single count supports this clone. CDR3 DNA: TGTGCCAGCAGGCAAGACAGCAGGCTGAACACTGAAGCTTTCTTT. Translation: CASRQDSRLNTEAFF. The chain carries TRBV28 and TRBJ1-1, with D possibly matching TRBD1 (5 bases). This CDR3 spans 15 amino acids. V lost 6 bases and J 0 bases, leaving 14 bases between the germline ends. CDR1 and CDR2 from the germline V gene are MDHEN and SYDVKM.

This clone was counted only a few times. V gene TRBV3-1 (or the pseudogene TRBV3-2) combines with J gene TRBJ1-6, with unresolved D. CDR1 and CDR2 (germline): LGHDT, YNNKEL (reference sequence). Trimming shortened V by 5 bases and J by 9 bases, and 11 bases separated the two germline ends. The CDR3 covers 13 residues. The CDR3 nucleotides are TGTGCCAGCAGCTTGCCTGGAGCTTCACCCCTCCACTTT. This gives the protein CASSLPGASPLHF.

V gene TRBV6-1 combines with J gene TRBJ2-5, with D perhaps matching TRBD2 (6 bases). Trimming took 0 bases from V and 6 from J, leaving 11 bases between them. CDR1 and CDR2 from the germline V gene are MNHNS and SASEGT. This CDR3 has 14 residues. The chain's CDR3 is CASSEAGGVKTQYF. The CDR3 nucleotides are TGTGCCAGCAGTGAAGCTGGAGGGGTGAAGACCCAGTACTTC.

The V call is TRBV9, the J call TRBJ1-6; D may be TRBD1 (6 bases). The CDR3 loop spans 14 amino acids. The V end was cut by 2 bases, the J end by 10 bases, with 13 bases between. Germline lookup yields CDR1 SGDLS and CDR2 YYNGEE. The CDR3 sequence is CASSVGTGYSPLHF. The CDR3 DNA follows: TGTGCCAGCAGCGTGGGAACAGGGTACTCACCCCTCCACTTT. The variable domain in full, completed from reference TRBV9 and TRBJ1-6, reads DSGVTQTPKHLITATGQRVTLRCSPRSGDLSVYWYQQSLDQGLQFLIQYYNGEERAKGNILERFSAQQFPDLHSELNLSSLELGDSALYFCASSVGTGYSPLHFGNGTRLTVT.